This entry lists 20 T cell receptor beta chains sequenced from one sample in a study of patients and donors after allogeneic stem cell transplantation. MiXCR, applied by TCRdb to the RT-PCR reads, yields one record per CDR3 protein. The sample holds more than 850,000 distinct CDR3 sequences; roughly 18% are singletons and the top ten take about 6%. The sequenced sample was blood, either unsorted or a sorted T cell fraction (not recorded which). Every receptor here comes from a human donor who was either an allogeneic HSCT recipient or a stem cell or donor lymphocyte infusion donor (not recorded which). It is not recorded whose cells these are; they may come from a transplant donor.

Only a few counts were recorded for this clonotype. J is TRBJ2-2 and V is TRBV7-9, with D perhaps TRBD1 (5 bases). There are 17 residues in the CDR3. Germline CDR1 SEHNR, CDR2 FQNEAQ (reference sequence). Deletions cut 5 bases from V and 3 bases from J, with 19 bases between. CDR3 sequence: CASSLAVDSYYTGELFF. The CDR3 DNA reads as TGTGCCAGCAGCCTTGCGGTAGACAGCTATTACACCGGGGAGCTGTTTTTT.

This clonotype was seen many times. The J gene is TRBJ1-5, the V gene TRBV20-1; perhaps TRBD1 as D (5 bases). The germline V gene has CDR1 DFQATT and CDR2 SNEGSKA (reference sequence). This CDR3 has 13 amino acids. V dropped 3 bases and J dropped 4 bases, with 10 bases sitting between them. As DNA, the CDR3 is TGCAGTGCTAGCGGGGGGGGGAATCAGCCCCAGCATTTT. Its translation is CSASGGGNQPQHF.

The chain joins TRBV6-2 or TRBV6-3 to TRBJ2-3; 9 positions match TRBD2. The CDR3 sequence is 16 residues long. V shed 2 bases and J 1 base; nucleotides not matched to a gene: 4. CDR1 and CDR2 from the germline V gene are MNHEY and SVGEGT. In nucleotides, the CDR3 is TGTGCCAGCAGTTACGGGGCGGGGGGGCGCACAGATACGCAGTATTTT. Translation gives CASSYGAGGRTDTQYF.

This clonotype was detected a few times. The chain couples TRBV24-1 to TRBJ1-1; D not certain. Germline V gene sequence: CDR1 KGHDR, CDR2 SFDVKD. The CDR3 totals 15 residues. V lost 4 bases, J lost 4 bases, and 15 bases lay in between. The CDR3, as DNA: TGTGCCACCAGTGACCGATCGAAGGTGGTCACTGAAGCTTTCTTT. Amino acid sequence: CATSDRSKVVTEAFF.

This clonotype was seen more than once but under ten times. The rearrangement uses TRBV27 and TRBJ1-1; possibly TRBD1 for D (5 bases). Germline CDR1 reads MNHEY; CDR2 reads SMNVEV (reference sequence). With 5 bases removed from V and 8 bases from J, the gap between germline ends came to 15 bases. This CDR3 contains 13 residues. Here the CDR3 reads CASSIRVGEEAFF. In DNA form, the CDR3 reads TGTGCCAGCAGTATCCGAGTGGGGGAGGAAGCTTTCTTT.

The chain has TRBV7-6 and TRBJ2-3; 9 positions agree with TRBD1. Germline V gene lookup returns CDR1 SGHVS and CDR2 FNYEAQ. This CDR3 comprises 17 residues. V lost 5 bases and J lost 1; bases outside the gene matches: 10. CDR3 DNA: TGTGCCAGCAGCAACCTGCGACAGGGGGACCGCACAGATACGCAGTATTTT. Its translation is CASSNLRQGDRTDTQYF.

The J gene is TRBJ2-7, the V gene TRBV12-3 or TRBV12-4; D might be TRBD1 or TRBD2, each matching 5 bases. The CDR3 extends over 15 amino acids. Trimming took 5 bases from V and 2 from J, leaving 16 bases between them. CDR3 DNA: TGTGCCAGCAGTCCCTACCGGGACCGCACCTACGAGCAGTACTTC. It yields the protein CASSPYRDRTYEQYF.

The gene calls are TRBV5-1 and TRBJ1-1, with unresolved D. Germline values: CDR1 SGHRS, CDR2 YFSETQ. The V end was cut by 7 bases, the J end by 1 base, with 14 bases between. This CDR3 has 14 amino acids. CDR3 amino acids: CASRPSDANTEAFF. CDR3 DNA sequence: TGCGCCAGCCGCCCGTCCGACGCGAACACTGAAGCTTTCTTT.

The V and J genes are TRBV14 and TRBJ2-7; 9 bases line up with TRBD1. The CDR3 has 15 amino acids. Trimming cost V 5 bases and J 3 bases; bases outside gene matches: 8. Germline-derived CDR1 and CDR2 are SGHDN and FVKESK. The CDR3 DNA reads as TGTGCCAGCAGCGTTACAGGGGGCTCTTTCTACGAGCAGTACTTC. Translated: CASSVTGGSFYEQYF.

This clonotype was counted ten times or more. This rearrangement joins TRBV10-3 to TRBJ2-1; perhaps TRBD1 as D (5 bases). Germline lookup yields CDR1 ENHRY and CDR2 SYGVKD. There are 14 residues in the CDR3. Trimming removed 6 bases from V and 4 bases from J, with 13 bases in between. The chain's CDR3 is CAIRPTTGYNEQFF. As DNA, the CDR3 is TGTGCCATCAGGCCAACAACAGGATACAATGAGCAGTTCTTC.

The chain couples TRBV20-1 to TRBJ2-7; D is unresolved. With 6 bases removed from V and 4 bases from J, the gap between germline ends came to 13 bases. Per germline, CDR1 DFQATT and CDR2 SNEGSKA (reference sequence). The CDR3 is 12 residues long. CDR3 region: CSATRPGYEQYF. CDR3 bases: TGCAGTGCAACTCGACCCGGATACGAGCAGTACTTC.

The gene calls are TRBV5-1 and TRBJ1-3; D unclear. Germline V gene sequence: CDR1 SGHRS, CDR2 YFSETQ. Trimming shortened V by 3 bases and J by 0 bases, and 13 bases separated the two germline ends. CDR3 size: 16 residues. The CDR3 loop is CASSSDGRYSGNTIYF. CDR3 DNA sequence: TGCGCCAGCAGCTCCGATGGACGGTACTCTGGAAACACCATATATTTT.

The V call is TRBV5-4, the J call TRBJ2-1; D ambiguous. The CDR3 consists of 13 residues. In germline, CDR1 is SGHNT, CDR2 YYREEE (reference sequence). Trimming left V 4 bases short and J 2 bases short, with 7 bases between. The CDR3 loop is CASSTPAYNEQFF. The CDR3 DNA reads as TGTGCCAGCAGCACCCCAGCCTACAATGAGCAGTTCTTC.

This clonotype was counted only a few times. The chain carries TRBV20-1 and TRBJ2-7; 9 bases align to TRBD1. The CDR3 is 13 amino acids. V trimming: 1 base; J trimming: 6 bases; junction bases outside the gene matches: 4. Germline V gene data show CDR1 as DFQATT and CDR2 as SNEGSKA (reference sequence). As DNA, the CDR3 is TGCAGTGCTAGAGGGACAGGGGTGGCCGAGCAGTACTTC. It specifies CSARGTGVAEQYF.

The rearrangement uses TRBV5-1 and TRBJ2-7; weak D call: TRBD2 (6 bases). V gave up 2 bases and J gave up 5 bases, with 11 bases separating them. The germline V gene has CDR1 SGHRS and CDR2 YFSETQ. This CDR3 is 13 amino acids long. Here the CDR3 DNA reads TGCGCCAGCAGCTTAGGAGGGGTCGACGAGCAGTACTTC. Its protein product is CASSLGGVDEQYF.

This clonotype was detected a few times. The chain uses TRBV29-1 and TRBJ1-2; 9 nucleotides line up with TRBD1. After removal of 7 bases from V and 5 bases from J, the junction contained 8 bases not matched to a gene. Germline V gene sequence: CDR1 SQVTM, CDR2 ANQGSEA. This CDR3 comprises 13 residues. CDR3 in amino acids: CSAEGTGRYGYTF. The CDR3, as DNA: TGCAGCGCCGAGGGGACAGGGCGGTATGGCTACACCTTC.

This clonotype was picked up a small number of times. This chain uses TRBV9 with TRBJ1-1; 10 bases agree with TRBD1. Germline values: CDR1 SGDLS, CDR2 YYNGEE. This CDR3 contains 16 residues. V dropped 3 bases and J dropped 8; count of bases not matched to a gene: 13. The CDR3 DNA sequence: TGTGCCAGCAGCGCGAGCCGGGACAGGGGATTCGCCGAAGCTTTCTTT. It specifies CASSASRDRGFAEAFF. The full variable domain, rest sourced from reference TRBV9 and TRBJ1-1, is DSGVTQTPKHLITATGQRVTLRCSPRSGDLSVYWYQQSLDQGLQFLIQYYNGEERAKGNILERFSAQQFPDLHSELNLSSLELGDSALYFCASSASRDRGFAEAFFGQGTRLTVV.

Ten or more counts support this clonotype. The chain employs TRBV7-8 and TRBJ1-5, with 8 bases lining up with TRBD1. This CDR3 contains 16 residues. CDR1 SGHVS and CDR2 FQNEAQ come from the germline V gene. The V and J ends lost 0 bases and 2 bases, in that order; junction bases with no gene match: 3. CDR3 sequence: CASSLAGGQGNQPQHF. For the CDR3, the DNA is TGTGCCAGCAGCTTAGCGGGGGGACAGGGCAATCAGCCCCAGCATTTT. Complete variable domain (other parts from reference TRBV7-8 and TRBJ1-5): GAGVSQSPRYKVAKRGQDVALRCDPISGHVSLFWYQQALGQGPEFLTYFQNEAQLDKSGLPSDRFFAERPEGSVSTLKIQRTQQEDSAVYLCASSLAGGQGNQPQHFGDGTRLSIL.

The CDR3 loop reads CASSQGGKGRAGEKLFF. The CDR3 region has the DNA TGCGCCAGCAGCCAAGGGGGGAAGGGAAGGGCCGGCGAAAAACTGTTTTTT. The chain has TRBV4-1 and TRBJ1-4; D may be TRBD1 (5 bases). CDR3 size: 17 residues. V shed 1 base and J shed 8 bases, with 20 bases lying between them. Looked up from germline, CDR1 is MGHRA and CDR2 is YSYEKL.

This clonotype was observed a handful of times. As DNA, the CDR3 is TGCAGCGTTCGGAAGGGAATGAACACTGAAGCTTTCTTT. This codes for CSVRKGMNTEAFF. The V and J genes are TRBV29-1 and TRBJ1-1, with unresolved D. This CDR3 is 13 amino acids long. Trimming cost V 5 bases and J 0 bases, with 10 bases left between them. Germline loops: CDR1 SQVTM, CDR2 ANQGSEA.